This T cell receptor (beta chain) was recorded in a study of Tregs in tolerant kidney transplant recipients. Overall study: Related graft donors supplied nonmyeloablative bone marrow transplants, and mixed chimerism was transient. Overall study findings and caveats: Tolerant patients' donor-specific Tregs expanded beyond overall Tregs, suggesting antigen-driven growth.

This clone was detected only once. Its specificity is unknown. Using immunoSEQ multiplex PCR, the repertoire was profiled, and TCRdb retains in-frame clones only, with some absent. The profile covers approximately 75,000 clones, with more than 85% appearing a single time and 0.34% taken by the ten largest. Looked up from germline, CDR1 is SGHRS and CDR2 is YFSETQ. The CDR3 sequence is 14 residues long. V was trimmed by 4 bases and J by 0 bases, leaving 11 bases between them. The source material was Tregs from blood, sampled before the transplant. The sequence was obtained from a human donor who received a combined kidney and bone marrow transplant. The rearrangement links TRBV5-1 to TRBJ2-7; tentatively, D is TRBD2 (5 bases). For the CDR3, the DNA is TGCGCCAGCAGCGTGACTACCAGCTCCTACGAGCAGTACTTC. This codes for CASSVTTSSYEQYF. Complete variable domain (other parts from reference TRBV5-1 and TRBJ2-7): KAGVTQTPRYLIKTRGQQVTLSCSPISGHRSVSWYQQTPGQGLQFLFEYFSETQRNKGNFPGRFSGRQFSNSRSEMNVSTLELGDSALYLCASSVTTSSYEQYFGPGTRLTVT.